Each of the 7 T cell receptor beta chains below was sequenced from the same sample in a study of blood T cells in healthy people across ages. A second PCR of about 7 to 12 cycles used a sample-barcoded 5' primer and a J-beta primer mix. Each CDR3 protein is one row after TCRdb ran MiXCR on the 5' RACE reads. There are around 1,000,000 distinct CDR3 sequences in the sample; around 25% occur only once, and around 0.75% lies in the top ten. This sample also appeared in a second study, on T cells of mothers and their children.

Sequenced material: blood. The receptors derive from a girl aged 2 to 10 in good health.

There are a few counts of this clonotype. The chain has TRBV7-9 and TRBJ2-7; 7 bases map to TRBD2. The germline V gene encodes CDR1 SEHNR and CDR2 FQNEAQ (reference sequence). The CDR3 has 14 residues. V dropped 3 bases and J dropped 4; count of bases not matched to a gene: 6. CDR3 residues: CASSFEREPYEQYF. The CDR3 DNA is TGTGCCAGCAGCTTTGAGCGGGAACCATACGAGCAGTACTTC.

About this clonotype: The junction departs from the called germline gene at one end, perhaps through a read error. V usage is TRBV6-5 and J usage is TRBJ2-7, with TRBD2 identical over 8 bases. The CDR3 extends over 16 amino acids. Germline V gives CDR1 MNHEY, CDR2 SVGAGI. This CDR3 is CASSYKAGGPSYEQYF. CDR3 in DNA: TGTGCTAGCAGTTATAAGGCGGGAGGCCCGTCCTACGAGCAGTACTTC.

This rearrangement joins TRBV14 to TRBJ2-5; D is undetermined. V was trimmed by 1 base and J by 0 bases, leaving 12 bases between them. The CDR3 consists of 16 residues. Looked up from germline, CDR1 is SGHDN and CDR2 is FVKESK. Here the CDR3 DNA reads TGTGCCAGCAGCCAAGGGCCTGGGTCGTACCAAGAGACCCAGTACTTC. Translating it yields CASSQGPGSYQETQYF.

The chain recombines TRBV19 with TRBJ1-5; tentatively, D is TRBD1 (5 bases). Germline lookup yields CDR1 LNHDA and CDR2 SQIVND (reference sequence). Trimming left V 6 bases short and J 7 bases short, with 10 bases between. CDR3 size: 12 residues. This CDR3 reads CASSKEGQPQHF. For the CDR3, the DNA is TGTGCCAGTAGCAAAGAGGGGCAGCCCCAGCATTTT.

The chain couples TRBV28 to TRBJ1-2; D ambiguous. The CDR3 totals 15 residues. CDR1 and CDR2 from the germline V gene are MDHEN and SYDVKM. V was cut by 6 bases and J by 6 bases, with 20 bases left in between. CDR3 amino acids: CASSFPSRGWDGYTF. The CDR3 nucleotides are TGTGCCAGCAGCTTCCCTTCGCGGGGATGGGATGGCTACACCTTC.

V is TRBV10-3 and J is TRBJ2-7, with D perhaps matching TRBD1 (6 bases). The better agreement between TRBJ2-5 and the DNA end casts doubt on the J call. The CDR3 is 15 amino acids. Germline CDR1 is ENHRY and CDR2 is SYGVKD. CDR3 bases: TGTGCCATCAGTGAAGGGCAGGGGTCGGTCGAGACCCAGTACTTC. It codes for CAISEGQGSVETQYF.

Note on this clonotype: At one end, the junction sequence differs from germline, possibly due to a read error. In DNA, the CDR3 is TGCGGTGCTAGAGATCAGGTTGTTCTTAGCTACACCTTC. Protein sequence: CGARDQVVLSYTF. The rearrangement links TRBV20-1 to TRBJ1-2; D is unresolved. Germline CDR1 is DFQATT and CDR2 is SNEGSKA (reference sequence). The CDR3 has 13 amino acids.